This record covers a single T cell receptor beta chain. Its antigen remains unidentified. The sample originates from a study of a mutant IDH1 vaccine in newly diagnosed glioma. Study context: The timing of visit V12 was week 35, and that of visit V13 was week 47.

V shed 3 bases and J 4 bases; nucleotides not matched to a gene: 7. CDR3 length equals 16 residues. Germline V gene lookup returns CDR1 MNHNS and CDR2 SASEGT. Study results and caveats: Variations in leading peripheral T cell clonotypes appeared to have no connection with pseudoprogression.

Assay used: immunoSEQ multiplex PCR; TCRdb lists only in-frame clones, some missing. The repertoire includes some 71,000 clones, around nine tenths of them detected once, and 1.5% to 2.5% sits in the top ten. Time point meaning: week 35, safety follow-up. The vaccine gave 300 ug of a 20-mer mutant IDH1 peptide subcutaneously per dose. The study gave patients eight vaccinations in weeks 1, 3, 5, 7, 11, 15, 19, 23. The input for sequencing was PBMCs, taken from a glioma patient whose treatment included an IDH1 peptide vaccine. The genes are TRBV6-1 and TRBJ1-4; 8 positions match TRBD1. The TCR originated in a man aged 30 to 39 with glioma. CDR3 amino acids: CASSEGRTGINEKLFF. The CDR3 DNA reads as TGTGCCAGCAGTGAGGGTCGGACAGGGATTAATGAAAAACTGTTTTTT.